A single T cell receptor (beta chain) is shown here with its context. In its sample, this clonotype was seen once. The antigen this receptor binds is unknown. The input lacks base qualities; no much larger clone sits a single base away. The data belong to a study of post-analysis software for immune sequencing data (dated by TCRdb to between 2015 and 2017). For the wider study: The recorded disease courses included relapsing-remitting, secondary progressive and progressive-relapsing multiple sclerosis, and some patients had no subtype annotation. A subset of samples was prepared in parallel using single-end sample barcoding, then pooled and co-amplified after Illumina adapter ligation. The patient repertoires were set against under 12 previously published healthy control repertoires from donors whose ages ranged from roughly 6 to 27 years. What the work shows at the level of the full study, not this receptor alone: Roughly 5 TRBV segments, including TRBV5-6, TRBV5-1 and TRBV20-1, were significantly more frequent in patients than controls. Compared with controls, multiple sclerosis patients had significantly lower normalized Chao1 diversity, a finding suggesting substantial peripheral T-cell clonal expansion. The control group was slightly older than the multiple sclerosis patient group. When samples were clustered directly using the F measure, samples prepared in the same batch co-clustered strongly, which prompted a batch-effect correction.

The library was obtained by PCR. Sequencing was carried out with an Illumina HiSeq 2500. To reduce PCR and sequencing biases, unique molecular identifiers were built into the TCR beta cDNA libraries. Per 1 to 10 million input T cells, roughly 500,000 cDNA molecules were obtained, such that each molecule approximated one T cell. The same protocol used for the earlier healthy control dataset was applied to prepare and sequence the patient libraries. Within a given batch, samples were prepared together, multiplexed and sequenced on the same HiSeq lane. In the authors' own workflow: Raw barcoded reads were processed with MIGEC, and single-read molecular identifier groups were discarded before consensus assembly and CDR3 extraction. VDJtools was used for post-analysis of the clonotype tables, with diversity normalized by down-sampling every dataset to the smallest sample size. In repertoire overlap clustering, CDR3 amino acid sequences, but not nucleotide sequences, were matched to correct batch-related cross-sample contamination. TCRdb's own reprocessing of the public reads used fastp at Q25 and MiXCR and kept productive beta chains. CDR3 protein sequences are deduplicated, and each keeps its most common genes and DNA. For this entry, the V and J calls and clone size follow TCRdb and not the study's own pipeline. The sample data list almost 700,000 distinct CDR3 sequences, and over 45% of these were observed just once. The ten largest clonotypes hold approximately 10% of the sample.

To demonstrate the VDJtools post-analysis software, TCR beta repertoires were profiled from the peripheral blood of more than ten young patients with multiple sclerosis. The multiple sclerosis patients were children and adolescents between 6 and 15 years of age. The junction carries 23 bases between V and J, which are trimmed by 11 bases and 10 bases respectively. The CDR3 runs 14 residues from the cysteine to the phenylalanine. CDR3 DNA is the only sequence kept; it has 42 bases, read in frame from the first base. The germline V gene gives CDR1 as SGHTA and CDR2 as FQGNSA. This chain is built from TRBV7-2 and TRBJ1-4; the D segment could be TRBD1, given 6 matching bases. Sequenced input: blood. The sequence came from a girl aged 2-15 years with multiple sclerosis. The DNA sequence is given as TGTGCCGGCACCCAAGGGGGGGCAGGAGGAAAACTGTTTTTT. Its product reads: CAGTQGGAGGKLFF.